These T cell receptor beta chains were read from a single sample in a study of identical twins. TCRdb called the 5' RACE reads again in MiXCR, with one record for every CDR3 protein. Of roughly 710,000 distinct CDR3 sequences listed, less than 7% were seen once; the top ten hold 1.5% to 2%. The specimen was naive T cells sorted from blood. Receptors originate from a man between 18 and 29 years old in good health. The CDR3 runs from the conserved cysteine through the conserved F or W.

V gene: TRBV24-1
CDR3 protein: CATSDRAVPYNEQFF

V gene: TRBV18
CDR3 protein: CASSPPQGGLEPQHF

V gene: TRBV29-1
CDR3 protein: CSPPGRPYEQYF

V gene: TRBV12-3/TRBV12-4
CDR3 protein: CASSSGRAQYF

V gene: TRBV6-1
CDR3 protein: CASRLQPSGRGKETQYF

V gene: TRBV2
CDR3 protein: CASSGQVIDEQFF

V gene: TRBV7-9
CDR3 protein: CASSSPRAVHEQFF

V gene: TRBV7-8
CDR3 protein: CASSRPQSYEQYF

V gene: TRBV3-1
CDR3 protein: CASSLSTGSQPQHF

V gene: TRBV11-2
CDR3 protein: CASRRTGGADTQYF

V gene: TRBV6-2/TRBV6-3
CDR3 protein: CASSRTGLLAGALSYNEQFF